These 30 T cell receptor beta chains share one sample of origin, sequenced in a study of OX40 agonist ivuxolimab in advanced cancers. Library preparation was by the immunoSEQ multiplex PCR assay. This immuneACCESS table, as held by TCRdb, lists in-frame sequences with V and J called but not all clones. Of the missing ones, under half trace to an unresolved V gene in checked studies; the others have no known cause. A total of approximately 47,000 clones appear in this sample, approximately 78% of them only once. Around 7.1% of the sample is held by the ten biggest clonotypes. The sequenced sample was CD4+ or CD8+ T cells sorted from blood, obtained in a trial of the OX40 agonist ivuxolimab. The receptor source for this set is an adult with an advanced solid tumor such as melanoma, head and neck, liver or kidney cancer.

Written as DNA, the CDR3 is TGTGCCAGCAGCGTGGACAGGGCATTTTCGGATACGCAGTATTTT. It translates to CASSVDRAFSDTQYF. The chain recombines TRBV5-6 with TRBJ2-3, with 8 positions matching TRBD1. The CDR3 has 15 residues. The J segment lost 6 bases and the V segment lost 4 bases, leaving 10 bases of the junction unmatched. Per the germline V gene, CDR1 is SGHDT and CDR2 is YYEEEE.

The chain employs TRBV6-5 and TRBJ2-5, with 9 positions matching TRBD1. The CDR3 consists of 15 residues. V lost 6 bases and J lost 5; bases outside the gene matches: 10. CDR1 and CDR2 (germline): MNHEY, SVGAGI. This CDR3 reads CASRVDRGSSETQYF. The CDR3 DNA is TGTGCCAGCAGAGTGGACAGGGGTTCGTCGGAGACCCAGTACTTC.

The chain employs TRBV7-9 and TRBJ1-1; D unresolved. The CDR3 length is 13 residues. CDR1 is SEHNR, CDR2 FQNEAQ, per germline (reference sequence). Between the trimmed V and J ends, which lost 2 bases and 7 bases, there was a span of 11 bases. This CDR3 reads CASSLMGLDEAFF. CDR3 bases: TGTGCCAGCAGCTTAATGGGCCTGGATGAAGCTTTCTTT.

The chain joins TRBV5-1 to TRBJ2-6, with unresolved D. CDR1 and CDR2 from the germline V gene are SGHRS and YFSETQ. V shed 4 bases and J shed 2 bases, with 10 bases lying between them. This CDR3 contains 15 residues. The CDR3 region is CASSVGSTGANVLTF. For the CDR3, the DNA is TGCGCCAGCAGCGTAGGGTCAACTGGGGCCAACGTCCTGACTTTC.

V and J are TRBV6-5 and TRBJ2-3, with D unclear. This CDR3 is 12 amino acids long. Trimming shortened V by 4 bases and J by 4 bases, and 6 bases separated the two germline ends. CDR1 and CDR2 from the germline V gene are MNHEY and SVGAGI. This chain's CDR3 is CASSSLSDTQYF. The DNA of the CDR3 is TGTGCCAGCAGTTCCCTCTCAGATACGCAGTATTTT.

V and J are TRBV5-6 and TRBJ2-1, with 11 nucleotides matching TRBD2. The junction had 7 bases not matched to a gene; V was cut back by 0 bases and J by 11 bases. The CDR3 has 15 amino acids. Germline CDR1 SGHDT, CDR2 YYEEEE. CDR3 nucleotides: TGTGCCAGCAGCTTGGAGGGGCTAGCGGGGGGTAAGCAGTTCTTC. As protein: CASSLEGLAGGKQFF.

The chain recombines TRBV18 with TRBJ1-2; 11 bases are shared with TRBD1. The CDR3 runs 16 residues. Trimming cost V 3 bases and J 3 bases; bases outside gene matches: 6. Germline CDR1 and CDR2: KGHSH and LQKENI. The CDR3 DNA reads as TGTGCCAGCTCACCCTCACCGGGACAGGGGGACTATGGCTACACCTTC. Its translation is CASSPSPGQGDYGYTF.

CDR3 bases: TGTGCCAGCAGCACGACAGGAAGCTCCTACGAGCAGTACTTC. It is translated as CASSTTGSSYEQYF. The genes are TRBV5-4 and TRBJ2-7, with a tentative D call TRBD1 (6 bases). Germline assignment: CDR1 SGHNT and CDR2 YYREEE (reference sequence). With 4 bases removed from V and 0 bases from J, the gap between germline ends came to 11 bases. This CDR3 has 14 amino acids.

V gene TRBV10-3 combines with J gene TRBJ2-3; unclear D gene. Trimming removed 1 base at V and 2 bases at J, with 7 bases between. Per the germline V gene, CDR1 is ENHRY and CDR2 is SYGVKD. The CDR3 sequence is 14 residues long. The CDR3 is CAISEYSSTDTQYF. The CDR3 DNA sequence: TGTGCCATCAGTGAGTACTCCTCCACAGATACGCAGTATTTT.

A single count supports this clone. The V gene is TRBV6-1, the J gene TRBJ1-5; possibly TRBD1 for D (5 bases). The CDR3 consists of 15 residues. With 7 bases removed from V and 5 bases from J, the gap between germline ends came to 18 bases. Per the germline V gene, CDR1 is MNHNS and CDR2 is SASEGT. CDR3 bases: TGTGCCAGCACCAGAGACAGAGGAGGGGATCAGCCCCAGCATTTT. Protein product: CASTRDRGGDQPQHF.

The chain has TRBV7-8 and TRBJ2-1; 15 bases are shared with TRBD2. Per the germline V gene, CDR1 is SGHVS and CDR2 is FQNEAQ. CDR3 length: 18 amino acids. V shed 5 bases and J 4 bases; nucleotides not matched to a gene: 9. The CDR3 coding sequence is TGTGCCAGCAGCCCAGGACTAGCGGGAGGGCGACTATACAATGAGCAGTTCTTC. Translated: CASSPGLAGGRLYNEQFF.

This clone was seen only a few times. The chain couples TRBV5-1 to TRBJ2-7, with D perhaps TRBD1 (5 bases). Trimming removed 2 bases from V and 7 bases from J, with 16 bases in between. In germline, CDR1 is SGHRS, CDR2 YFSETQ. CDR3 length equals 14 residues. The CDR3 DNA sequence: TGCGCCAGCAGCTTAGGCCTAGGGGTCGGAGAGCAGTACTTC. Protein sequence: CASSLGLGVGEQYF.

This chain joins TRBV11-2 and TRBJ2-1; D call uncertain. Germline CDR1 reads SGHAT; CDR2 reads FQNNGV. CDR3 length: 16 amino acids. V dropped 4 bases and J dropped 5 bases, with 18 bases sitting between them. The chain's CDR3 is CASSSPVRGTNNEQFF. CDR3 in DNA: TGTGCCAGCAGCTCCCCTGTGCGAGGTACCAACAATGAGCAGTTCTTC.

The chain links TRBV11-3 to TRBJ2-5, with 7 bases identical to TRBD2. The CDR3 covers 17 residues. Per germline, CDR1 SGHNT and CDR2 YENEEA. The ends lost 1 base at V and 3 bases at J; junction bases unmatched: 11. The DNA of the CDR3 is TGTGCCAGCAGCTTAGGATTAGAGACGGGACTAAAAGAGACCCAGTACTTC. Its protein product is CASSLGLETGLKETQYF. Variable domain in full (rest from reference TRBV11-3 and TRBJ2-5): EAGVVQSPRYKIIEKKQPVAFWCNPISGHNTLYWYLQNLGQGPELLIRYENEEAVDDSQLPKDRFSAERLKGVDSTLKIQPAELGDSAVYLCASSLGLETGLKETQYFGPGTRLLVL.

The chain recombines TRBV7-2 with TRBJ1-1; D possibly corresponds to TRBD1 (5 bases). This CDR3 has 14 amino acids. Trimming took off 6 bases at V and 3 bases at J, with 14 bases between the two ends. CDR1 is SGHTA and CDR2 is FQGNSA in the germline V gene. The CDR3 loop reads CASSPQGRDTEAFF. The DNA of the CDR3 is TGTGCCAGCAGTCCCCAGGGAAGGGACACTGAAGCTTTCTTT.

This clone came up a few times. The chain joins TRBV19 to TRBJ2-5; a possible D gene is TRBD2 (5 bases). CDR3 size: 14 residues. Germline CDR1 and CDR2: LNHDA and SQIVND (reference sequence). V was clipped by 3 bases and J by 5 bases, with 13 bases between them. CDR3 bases: TGTGCCAGTAGTATCTCGGGGTCCGGGGAGACCCAGTACTTC. It translates to CASSISGSGETQYF.

The chain is built from TRBV7-8 and TRBJ1-2, with D unresolved. Germline V gene lookup returns CDR1 SGHVS and CDR2 FQNEAQ. This CDR3 contains 12 residues. With 2 bases removed from V and 8 bases from J, the gap between germline ends came to 9 bases. The CDR3 sequence is CASSLYGRGYTF. CDR3 sequence (DNA): TGTGCCAGCAGCTTATACGGCCGGGGCTACACCTTC.

In its sample, this clone was seen once. The junction and the germline gene differ at one end; a read error may be behind it. CDR3 protein: CASSKDGGRGFYNSPLHF. For the CDR3, the DNA is TGCGCCAGCAGCAAAGACGGCGGCAGGGGCTTCTATAATTCACCCCTCCACTTT. The J gene is TRBJ1-6, the V gene TRBV4-1, with D maybe TRBD1 (6 bases). The V gene's germline CDR1 is MGHRA and CDR2 YSYEKL. The CDR3 runs 18 residues.

Only a few counts were recorded for this clone. V and J are TRBV4-3 and TRBJ2-6, with 8 positions matching TRBD1. This CDR3 is built from 20 residues. Germline V gene data show CDR1 as LGHNA and CDR2 as YSLEER. Trimming at V came to 2 bases and at J to 0 bases, leaving 12 bases not matched to a gene. CDR3 in DNA: TGCGCCAGCAGCCAAAGGGGGCCGACAGGGGAACCCTCTGGGGCCAACGTCCTGACTTTC. Translation gives CASSQRGPTGEPSGANVLTF.

A few counts support this clone. This chain joins TRBV7-2 and TRBJ1-3; D is uncertain. The CDR3 has 13 amino acids. V was pared by 4 bases and J by 4 bases, with 8 bases between. Germline assignment: CDR1 SGHTA and CDR2 FQGNSA. The CDR3 loop is CASSSSYGNTIYF. In DNA, the CDR3 is TGTGCCAGCAGCTCCTCCTACGGAAACACCATATATTTT.

This rearrangement joins TRBV7-8 to TRBJ2-1; 7 bases are a match to TRBD2. Looked up from germline, CDR1 is SGHVS and CDR2 is FQNEAQ. This CDR3 contains 13 residues. V lost 5 bases, J lost 6 bases, and 4 bases stayed unmatched. Here the CDR3 reads CASSATSANEQFF. The CDR3 DNA follows: TGTGCCAGCAGCGCCACTAGCGCCAATGAGCAGTTCTTC.

The chain uses TRBV19 and TRBJ1-1; D is unresolved. The germline V gene encodes CDR1 LNHDA and CDR2 SQIVND (reference sequence). The CDR3 extends over 13 amino acids. Trimming cost V 3 bases and J 7 bases, with 12 bases left between them. In DNA, the CDR3 is TGTGCCAGTAGTATGGGTACCGCCGTTGAAGCTTTCTTT. This sequence encodes CASSMGTAVEAFF.

The rearrangement joins TRBV27 to TRBJ2-3, with D perhaps matching TRBD1 or TRBD2 (5 bases each). The V and J ends lost 1 base and 0 bases respectively, with 5 bases between them. This CDR3 spans 14 amino acids. Germline lookup yields CDR1 MNHEY and CDR2 SMNVEV (reference sequence). Here the CDR3 reads CASSLWDSTDTQYF. The CDR3 DNA sequence: TGTGCCAGCAGTTTATGGGACAGCACAGATACGCAGTATTTT.

The chain uses TRBV7-9 and TRBJ1-1, with a tentative D call TRBD1 (6 bases). Trimming shortened V by 5 bases and J by 2 bases, and 15 bases separated the two germline ends. The CDR3 is made up of 15 amino acids. Germline V CDR1 and CDR2: SEHNR, FQNEAQ (reference sequence). CDR3 nucleotide sequence: TGTGCCAGCAGCCCATCAGGACAGATAAACACTGAAGCTTTCTTT. Protein: CASSPSGQINTEAFF.

This clone is categorized as medium-sized (0.01 to 0.1%). Within the sample, other DNA sequences also encode this same CDR3. The chain couples TRBV7-9 to TRBJ2-7; 7 nucleotides line up with TRBD1. This CDR3 spans 14 amino acids. Germline V lookup: CDR1 SEHNR, CDR2 FQNEAQ (reference sequence). The V segment lost 3 bases and the J segment 3 bases; nucleotides outside the gene matches: 5. CDR3 loop: CASSFTGVVYEQYF. The CDR3 nucleotides read TGTGCCAGCAGCTTTACAGGGGTCGTCTACGAGCAGTACTTC.

This clone has a single count. The genes are TRBV9 and TRBJ1-4; no definite D call. V lost 0 bases and J 0 bases, leaving 15 bases between the germline ends. From germline, CDR1 is SGDLS and CDR2 YYNGEE. The CDR3 has 18 amino acids. This chain's CDR3 is CASSVGPYGGATNEKLFF. CDR3 sequence (DNA): TGTGCCAGCAGCGTAGGTCCCTACGGCGGAGCAACTAATGAAAAACTGTTTTTT.

The chain joins TRBV11-1 to TRBJ1-1; the D is unclear. Germline V gene lookup returns CDR1 SGHAT and CDR2 FQDESV (reference sequence). Trimming removed 1 base from V and 4 bases from J, with 13 bases in between. The CDR3 runs 15 residues. The CDR3 sequence is CASSLDGWRSTEAFF. In DNA, the CDR3 is TGTGCCAGCAGCTTAGATGGGTGGAGAAGCACTGAAGCTTTCTTT.

V gene TRBV4-2 combines with J gene TRBJ2-5; 12 positions match TRBD2. Trimming cost V 4 bases and J 4 bases; bases outside gene matches: 10. Germline V gene lookup returns CDR1 LGHNA and CDR2 YNFKEQ. This CDR3 has 17 amino acids. The CDR3: CASSRRTSGTQRETQYF. CDR3 DNA sequence: TGTGCCAGCAGCCGTCGGACTAGCGGGACGCAAAGAGAGACCCAGTACTTC.

The chain carries TRBV10-3 and TRBJ2-5, with D perhaps TRBD2 (5 bases). V was clipped by 8 bases and J by 2 bases, with 12 bases between them. This CDR3 comprises 13 residues. CDR1 and CDR2 (germline): ENHRY, SYGVKD. The CDR3 region has the DNA TGTGCCATCGGCCAGCGGTCACAAGAGACCCAGTACTTC. Its protein product is CAIGQRSQETQYF.

The rearrangement links TRBV25-1 to TRBJ1-3, with D unresolved. The CDR3 totals 14 residues. Trimming pared 2 bases from V and 0 bases from J, leaving 5 bases between. Germline V gene data show CDR1 as MGHDK and CDR2 as SYGVNS. The CDR3 spells CASSEQASGNTIYF. CDR3 DNA: TGTGCCAGCAGTGAACAGGCCTCTGGAAACACCATATATTTT.